This T cell receptor beta chain originates from a study of blood T cell repertoires in COVID-19. Study-level background: Donors in the United States, Italy and Spain gave samples during acute or convalescent COVID-19. Nucleic acid was either cDNA or gDNA, and it came from T cells, B-cell-depleted T cells, or PBMCs.

The germline V gene has CDR1 SQVTM and CDR2 ANQGSEA. This CDR3 spans 15 amino acids. Trimming removed 2 bases from V and 0 bases from J, with 12 bases in between. In the study's own analysis: From reference gene primer amplification, estimates of nucleated cell counts were derived. Data came from immunoSEQ multiplex PCR; TCRdb stores just in-frame clones and leaves some out. The DNA gave D and trimming, while V, J and clone size come from that table. This table has tens of thousands of clones, roughly 77% appearing once. The source is a human donor in a cohort sampled during active COVID-19. Sample: peripheral blood. This chain links TRBV29-1 with TRBJ2-3; possible D gene TRBD1, 6 bases. CDR3 coding DNA: TGCAGCGTTGAACGGGCAGGGGCTAGCACAGATACGCAGTATTTT. This sequence encodes CSVERAGASTDTQYF.